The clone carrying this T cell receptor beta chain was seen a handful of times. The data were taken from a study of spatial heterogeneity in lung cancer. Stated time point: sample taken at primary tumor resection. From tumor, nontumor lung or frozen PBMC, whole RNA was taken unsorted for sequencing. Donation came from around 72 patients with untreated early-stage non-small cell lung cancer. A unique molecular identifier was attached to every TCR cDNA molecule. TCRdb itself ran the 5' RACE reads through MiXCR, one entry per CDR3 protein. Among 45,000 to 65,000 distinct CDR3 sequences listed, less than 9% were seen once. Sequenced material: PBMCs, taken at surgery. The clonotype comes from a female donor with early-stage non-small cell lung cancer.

In nucleotides, the CDR3 is TGTGCCAGCAGTTACCCATCCAACGGGGACACTGAAGCTTTCTTT. Its translation is CASSYPSNGDTEAFF. The rearrangement joins TRBV6-6 to TRBJ1-1; no definite D call. This CDR3 is 15 amino acids long. Germline V lookup: CDR1 MNHNY, CDR2 SVGAGI (reference sequence). The V and J ends lost 2 bases and 3 bases respectively, with 13 bases between them.